The TCR beta chain under discussion was sequenced for a study of regulatory T cells in long-lasting Graves disease. Study results and limitations: Persistent disease samples used TRBV28, TRBJ1-2 and TRBJ2-5 preferentially.

Time point meaning: newly diagnosed GD, antithyroid drugs for less than 3 months. RNA from PBMCs was the source of the TCR library. Many counts were recorded for this clonotype. What it recognizes is unknown. Trimming removed 8 bases from V and 2 bases from J; junction bases left unmatched: 9. The CDR3 runs 15 residues. TCR beta libraries were built with iRepertoire HTBI primers and Arm-PCR of CDR3 regions. TCRdb recomputed calls from the multiplex PCR reads with MiXCR, one row per CDR3 protein. The table records 530,000 or so distinct CDR3 sequences, approximately 13% of them present only once. This same sample was also taken into another study, of T cells in Graves' hyperthyroidism and ophthalmopathy.

The TCR comes from a young man with Graves disease. This specimen consisted of peripheral blood mononuclear cells (PBMCs), obtained at new diagnosis, from a patient treated with antithyroid drugs. This chain links TRBV12-3 or TRBV12-4 with TRBJ2-3; 8 nucleotides align to TRBD2. The CDR3: CASGLGAGVTDTQYF. The CDR3 region has the DNA TGTGCCAGCGGCCTGGGAGCGGGAGTCACAGATACGCAGTATTTT.